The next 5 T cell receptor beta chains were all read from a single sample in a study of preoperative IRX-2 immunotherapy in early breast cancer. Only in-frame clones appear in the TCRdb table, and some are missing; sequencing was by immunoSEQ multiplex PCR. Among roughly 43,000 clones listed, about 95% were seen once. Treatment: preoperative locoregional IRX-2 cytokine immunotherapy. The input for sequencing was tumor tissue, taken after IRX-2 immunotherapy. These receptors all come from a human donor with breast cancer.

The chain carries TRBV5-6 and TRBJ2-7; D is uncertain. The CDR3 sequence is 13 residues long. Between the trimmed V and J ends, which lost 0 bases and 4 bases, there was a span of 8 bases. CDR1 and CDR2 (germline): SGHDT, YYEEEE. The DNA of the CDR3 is TGTGCCAGCAGCTTGGTAAACTTATACGAGCAGTACTTC. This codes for CASSLVNLYEQYF.

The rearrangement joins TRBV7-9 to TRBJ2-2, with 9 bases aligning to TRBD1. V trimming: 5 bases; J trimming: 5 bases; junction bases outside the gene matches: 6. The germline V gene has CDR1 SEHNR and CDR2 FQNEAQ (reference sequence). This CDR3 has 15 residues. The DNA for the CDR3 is TGTGCCAGCAGCGCCGGGACAGGGACTACCGGGGAGCTGTTTTTT. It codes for CASSAGTGTTGELFF.

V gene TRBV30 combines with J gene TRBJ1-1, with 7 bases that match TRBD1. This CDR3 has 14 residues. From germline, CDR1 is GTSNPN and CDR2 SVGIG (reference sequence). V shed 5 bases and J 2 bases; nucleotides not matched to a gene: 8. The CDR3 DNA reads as TGTGCCTGGGGACAGGAAATTCTTAACACTGAAGCTTTCTTT. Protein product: CAWGQEILNTEAFF.

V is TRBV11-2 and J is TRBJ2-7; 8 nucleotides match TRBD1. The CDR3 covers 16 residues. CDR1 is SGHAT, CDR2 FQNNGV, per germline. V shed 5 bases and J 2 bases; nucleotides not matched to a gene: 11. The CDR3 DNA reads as TGTGCCAGCAGCAGCCGGGACAGGACCCCTCCCTACGAGCAGTACTTC. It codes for CASSSRDRTPPYEQYF.

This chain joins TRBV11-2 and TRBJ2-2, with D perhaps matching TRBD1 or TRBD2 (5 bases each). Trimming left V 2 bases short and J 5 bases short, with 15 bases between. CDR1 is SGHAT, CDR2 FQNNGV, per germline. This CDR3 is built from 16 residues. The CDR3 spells CASSLLRTRGTGELFF. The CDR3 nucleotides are TGTGCCAGCAGCTTACTCCGGACACGAGGGACCGGGGAGCTGTTTTTT.